This T cell receptor beta chain was documented in a study of CD8+ T cells in alopecia areata. Study-wide results and limits: There were also resident alphabeta T cells of normal skin sequenced in scalp samples. Normal scalp had lower clonality than lesional scalp, with alopecia totalis/universalis lesions showing this most strongly.

Treatment reported: oral pan-JAK inhibitor, 5-10 mg twice daily. Using a FACSAria, the CD4+ and CD8+ T cells were sorted from the PBMCs. cDNA reverse transcribed from extracted RNA served as the sequencing template. Profiling relied on immunoSEQ multiplex PCR, and the TCRdb table lists in-frame clones only, not all of them. Of 190,000 or so clones detected, roughly three fifths appear once; the ten largest clones hold roughly an eighth. With respect to this clone: What it binds is unknown.

Trimming took 4 bases from V and 5 from J, leaving 18 bases between them. The CDR3 is 15 residues long. Germline CDR1 reads SGHRS; CDR2 reads YFSETQ. The sequenced sample was CD8+ T cells sorted from blood, obtained at week 24, from a patient treated with tofacitinib. The chain uses TRBV5-1 and TRBJ1-1; D perhaps matches TRBD1 (6 bases). The TCR originated in a human donor with alopecia areata. The CDR3 sequence: CASSPAGAGWTEAFF. The CDR3 DNA reads TGCGCCAGCAGCCCGGCGGGGGCAGGATGGACTGAAGCTTTCTTT.